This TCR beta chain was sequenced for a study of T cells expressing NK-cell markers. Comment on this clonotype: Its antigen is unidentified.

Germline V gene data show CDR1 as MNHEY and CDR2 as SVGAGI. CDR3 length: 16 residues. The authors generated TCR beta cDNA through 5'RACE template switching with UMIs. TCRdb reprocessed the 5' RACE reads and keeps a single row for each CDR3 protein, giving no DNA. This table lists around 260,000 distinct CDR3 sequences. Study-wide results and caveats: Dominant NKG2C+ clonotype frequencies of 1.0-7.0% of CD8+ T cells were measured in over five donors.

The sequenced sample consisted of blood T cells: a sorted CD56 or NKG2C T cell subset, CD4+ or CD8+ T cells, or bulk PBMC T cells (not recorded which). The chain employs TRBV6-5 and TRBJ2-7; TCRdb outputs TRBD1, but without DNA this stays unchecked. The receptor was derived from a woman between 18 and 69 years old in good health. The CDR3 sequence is CASSFQGARLVYEQYF.